The 8 T cell receptor beta chains below were found in one sample sequenced in a study of T cells in tumors after PD-1 blockade. The repertoire was sequenced with immunoSEQ multiplex PCR; TCRdb's copy has only in-frame clones and lacks some. Counted here are about 59,000 clones, 80% occurring once; the ten biggest clones make up roughly 13%. The specimen was PBMCs, collected before anti-PD-1 treatment. Every receptor here comes from a human donor with basal cell carcinoma.

A single count supports this clone. This chain joins TRBV6-5 and TRBJ2-2; D is unclear. The V gene lost 6 bases and the J gene lost 8 bases, with 10 bases spanning the gap. The CDR3 has 12 amino acids. CDR1 MNHEY and CDR2 SVGAGI come from the germline V gene. As DNA, the CDR3 is TGTGCCAGCAGAACCACGTGGGGGGAGCTGTTTTTT. Protein product: CASRTTWGELFF.

The V call is TRBV2, the J call TRBJ1-6; D may be TRBD1 (5 bases). Germline-derived CDR1 and CDR2 are SNHLY and FYNNEI. V lost 4 bases, J lost 7 bases, and 11 bases lay in between. This CDR3 spans 14 amino acids. CDR3: CASSGEGLNSPLHF. The CDR3 DNA reads as TGTGCCAGCAGTGGGGAGGGGTTGAATTCACCCCTCCACTTT.

This chain connects TRBV18 to TRBJ2-3; D ambiguous. Germline V gives CDR1 KGHSH, CDR2 LQKENI. The CDR3 length is 15 residues. V was shortened by 3 bases and J by 4 bases, with 14 bases between the two germline ends. The CDR3: CASSPTPGASDTQYF. The CDR3 nucleotides are TGTGCCAGCTCACCTACGCCAGGAGCCTCAGATACGCAGTATTTT.

The chain combines TRBV5-6 with TRBJ1-6; TRBD1 might be the D (6 bases). V gave up 4 bases and J gave up 6 bases, with 14 bases separating them. The CDR3 has 15 residues. Germline assignment: CDR1 SGHDT and CDR2 YYEEEE. CDR3 protein: CASSNWGAFNSPLHF. In DNA form, the CDR3 reads TGTGCCAGCAGCAACTGGGGGGCTTTTAATTCACCCCTCCACTTT.

This chain joins TRBV7-9 and TRBJ2-3; D unresolved. Germline values: CDR1 SEHNR, CDR2 FQNEAQ (reference sequence). This CDR3 has 12 residues. V was cut by 6 bases and J by 6 bases, with 10 bases left in between. CDR3 sequence reads: CASSPEADTQYF. The DNA for the CDR3 is TGTGCCAGCAGTCCCGAGGCCGATACGCAGTATTTT.

The chain couples TRBV5-4 to TRBJ1-5; D is possibly TRBD1 (5 bases). Germline CDR1 SGHNT, CDR2 YYREEE (reference sequence). Trimming left V 2 bases short and J 1 base short, with 7 bases between. The CDR3 has 14 amino acids. The CDR3 nucleotides are TGTGCCAGCAGCTTCGGGGGAAGCAATCAGCCCCAGCATTTT. Its protein is CASSFGGSNQPQHF. Drawing the rest from reference TRBV5-4 and TRBJ1-5, the complete variable domain is ETGVTQSPTHLIKTRGQQVTLRCSSQSGHNTVSWYQQALGQGPQFIFQYYREEENGRGNFPPRFSGLQFPNYSSELNVNALELDDSALYLCASSFGGSNQPQHFGDGTRLSIL.

This clone has only a few counts. The chain joins TRBV5-5 to TRBJ2-7; TRBD1 aligns across 9 bases. The CDR3 has 16 residues. Trimming removed 0 bases from V and 2 bases from J; junction bases left unmatched: 6. Germline values: CDR1 SGHKS, CDR2 YYEKEE (reference sequence). The CDR3 spells CASSLAGTGPPYEQYF. CDR3 DNA sequence: TGTGCCAGCAGCTTGGCTGGGACAGGGCCACCCTACGAGCAGTACTTC.

V is TRBV6-6 and J is TRBJ1-4; perhaps TRBD1 as D (6 bases). This CDR3 is built from 14 residues. The germline gives CDR1 MNHNY, CDR2 SVGAGI (reference sequence). Trimming stripped 5 bases from V and 3 bases from J, with 10 bases between. The CDR3 is CASSIQGSNEKLFF. CDR3 coding DNA: TGTGCCAGCAGTATACAGGGTTCTAATGAAAAACTGTTTTTT.